This T cell receptor (beta chain) derives from a study of T cells in Graves' hyperthyroidism and ophthalmopathy. Amplification of TCR beta CDR3 regions was performed using RNA transcripts as template. In the first-round RT-PCR of the TCR CDR3, the HTBI primer set was used. Via MiXCR, TCRdb re-called the multiplex PCR reads, giving one row per CDR3 protein. The table includes 250,000 or so distinct CDR3 sequences, approximately 16% detected once. Germline V gene data show CDR1 as SNHLY and CDR2 as FYNNEI. V shed 8 bases, J shed 9 bases, and the junction held 12 bases outside the gene matches. The CDR3 consists of 15 residues. This clonotype was recorded many times. Uncontrolled infection, other autoimmune disease, pregnancy or lactation barred patients from enrollment. The blood sample predates any ophthalmopathy symptoms, coming from first hyperthyroidism diagnosis.

This TCR came from a woman aged 45 to 65 with Graves' hyperthyroidism that later progressed to Graves' ophthalmopathy. The J gene is TRBJ1-6, the V gene TRBV2; 8 nucleotides align to TRBD1. The sample comprised blood. In DNA form, the CDR3 reads TGTGCCAGCCAGATGGACAGGGCCCTCGGTTCACCCCTCCACTTT. It yields the protein CASQMDRALGSPLHF.